This T cell receptor (beta chain) was found in a study of technical replicates of blood from several donors. Repertoires were generated with immunoSEQ multiplex PCR, while TCRdb's copy carries only in-frame clones and drops some. The data hold over 65,000 clones, with nearly 95% observed a single time. The clonotype was recovered from a human donor in good health. Sequenced: T cells isolated from PBMCs.

The CDR3 DNA follows: TGTGCCAGCAGCTTGGCCGGTACAGGGTTGGTCGAAAAACTGTTTTTT. The encoded protein is CASSLAGTGLVEKLFF. The chain has TRBV5-4 and TRBJ1-4; D is possibly TRBD1 (6 bases). Between the trimmed V and J ends, which lost 0 bases and 8 bases, there was a span of 17 bases. The CDR3 contains 16 residues. Germline V gene sequence: CDR1 SGHNT, CDR2 YYREEE (reference sequence).